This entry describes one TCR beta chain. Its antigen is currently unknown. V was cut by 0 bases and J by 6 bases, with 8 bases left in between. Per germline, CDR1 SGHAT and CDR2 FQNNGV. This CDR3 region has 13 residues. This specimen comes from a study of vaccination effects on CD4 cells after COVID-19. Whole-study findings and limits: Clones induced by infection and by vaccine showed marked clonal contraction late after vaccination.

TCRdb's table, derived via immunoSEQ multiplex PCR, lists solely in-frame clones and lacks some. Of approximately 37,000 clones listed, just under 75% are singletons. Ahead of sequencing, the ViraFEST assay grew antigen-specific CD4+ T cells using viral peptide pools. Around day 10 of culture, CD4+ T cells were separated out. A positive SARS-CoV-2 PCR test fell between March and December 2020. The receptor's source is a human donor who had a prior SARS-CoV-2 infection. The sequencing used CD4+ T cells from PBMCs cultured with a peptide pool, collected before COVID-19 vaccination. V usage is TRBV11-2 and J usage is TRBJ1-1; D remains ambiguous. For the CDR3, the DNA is TGTGCCAGCAGCTTAGAGGAGGGCGCTGAAGCTTTCTTT. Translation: CASSLEEGAEAFF.